This T cell receptor beta chain was documented in a study of T-cell reconstitution after alpha-beta-depleted transplantation in children. Study findings and constraints: A year had passed since transplant, and T-cell counts and diversity by then came mostly from newly produced T cells.

This clonotype was recorded at least ten times. Antigen: not known. Preparation of the TCRbeta library involved a method that used unique molecular identifiers. TCRdb ran MiXCR on the PCR reads and lists one entry per CDR3 protein. The sample has approximately 300,000 distinct CDR3 sequences, just over 7.5% seen once. Germline V gene data show CDR1 as KGHSH and CDR2 as LQKENI. The CDR3 length is 15 residues. Trimming took 4 bases from V and 6 from J; bases not matched to a gene: 9. The origin of this receptor is a female patient aged 2-9 years who had a stem cell transplant for Fanconi anemia, so the T cells may come from the graft donor. The chain couples TRBV18 to TRBJ2-7, with 10 bases lining up with TRBD1. Specimen: peripheral blood, collected 360 days after TCRalphabeta/CD19-depleted stem cell transplant. This CDR3 reads CASSRSGQGISEQYV. The CDR3 region has the DNA TGTGCCAGCTCACGTTCGGGACAGGGGATAAGCGAGCAGTACGTC.